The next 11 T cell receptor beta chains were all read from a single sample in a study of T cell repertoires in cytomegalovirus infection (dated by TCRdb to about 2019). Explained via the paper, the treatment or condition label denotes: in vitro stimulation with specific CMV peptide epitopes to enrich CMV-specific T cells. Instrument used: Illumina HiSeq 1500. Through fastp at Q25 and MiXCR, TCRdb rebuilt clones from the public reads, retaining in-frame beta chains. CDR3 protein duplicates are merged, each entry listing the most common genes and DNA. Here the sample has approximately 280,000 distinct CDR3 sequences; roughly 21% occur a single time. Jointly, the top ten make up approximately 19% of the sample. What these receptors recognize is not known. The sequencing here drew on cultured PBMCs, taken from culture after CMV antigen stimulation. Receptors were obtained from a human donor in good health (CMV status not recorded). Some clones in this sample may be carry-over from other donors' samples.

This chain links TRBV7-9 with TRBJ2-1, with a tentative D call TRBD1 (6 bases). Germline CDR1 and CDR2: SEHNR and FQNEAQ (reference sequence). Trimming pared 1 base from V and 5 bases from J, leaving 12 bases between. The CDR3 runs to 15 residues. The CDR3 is CASSLGQGWNNEQFF. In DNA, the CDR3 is TGTGCCAGCAGCTTAGGTCAGGGGTGGAACAATGAGCAGTTCTTC.

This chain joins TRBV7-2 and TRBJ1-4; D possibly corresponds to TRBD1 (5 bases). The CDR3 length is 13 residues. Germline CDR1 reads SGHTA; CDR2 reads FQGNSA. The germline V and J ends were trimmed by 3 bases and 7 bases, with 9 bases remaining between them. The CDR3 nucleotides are TGTGCCAGCAGCTTCAGGGTGGGTGAAAAACTGTTTTTT. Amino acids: CASSFRVGEKLFF.

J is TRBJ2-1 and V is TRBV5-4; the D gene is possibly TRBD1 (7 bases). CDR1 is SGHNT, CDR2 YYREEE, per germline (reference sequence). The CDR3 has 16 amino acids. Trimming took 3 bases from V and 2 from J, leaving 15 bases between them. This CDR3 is CASSWRDSGTYNEQFF. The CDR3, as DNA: TGTGCCAGCAGCTGGAGGGACAGTGGGACCTACAATGAGCAGTTCTTC.

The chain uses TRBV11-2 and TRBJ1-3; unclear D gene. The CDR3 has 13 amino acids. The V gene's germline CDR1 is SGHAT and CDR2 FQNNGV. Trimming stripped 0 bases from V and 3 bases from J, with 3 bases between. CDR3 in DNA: TGTGCCAGCAGCTTAGATCTTGGAAACACCATATATTTT. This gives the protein CASSLDLGNTIYF.

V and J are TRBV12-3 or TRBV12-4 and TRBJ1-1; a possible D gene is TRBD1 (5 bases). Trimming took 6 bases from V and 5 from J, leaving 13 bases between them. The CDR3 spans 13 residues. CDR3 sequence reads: CASRPRDWTEAFF. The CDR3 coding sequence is TGTGCCAGCAGACCCAGGGATTGGACTGAAGCTTTCTTT.

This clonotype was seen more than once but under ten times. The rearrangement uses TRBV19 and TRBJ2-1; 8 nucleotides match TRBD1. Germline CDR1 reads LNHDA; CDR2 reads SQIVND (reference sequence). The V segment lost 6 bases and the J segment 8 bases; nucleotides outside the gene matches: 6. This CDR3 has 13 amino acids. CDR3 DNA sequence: TGTGCCAGTAGGAAGGGACAGGTCCATGAGCAGTTCTTC. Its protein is CASRKGQVHEQFF.

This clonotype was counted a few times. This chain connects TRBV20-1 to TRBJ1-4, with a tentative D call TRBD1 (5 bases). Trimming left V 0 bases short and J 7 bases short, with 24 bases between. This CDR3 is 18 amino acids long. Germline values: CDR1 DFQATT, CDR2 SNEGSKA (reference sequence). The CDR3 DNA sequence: TGCAGTGCTAGAGATCGGGGTCAGGGCGGTGAAGTAGGTGAAAAACTGTTTTTT. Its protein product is CSARDRGQGGEVGEKLFF.

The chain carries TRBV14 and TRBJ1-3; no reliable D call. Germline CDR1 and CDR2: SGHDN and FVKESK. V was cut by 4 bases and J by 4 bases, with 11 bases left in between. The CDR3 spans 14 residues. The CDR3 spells CASSPGNTGNTIYF. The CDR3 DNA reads TGTGCCAGCAGCCCCGGGAATACCGGAAACACCATATATTTT.

CDR3 DNA: TGTGCCAGCAGCCCCCCCGGGCTAGCGGGAGTGTACAATGAGCAGTTCTTC. Amino acid sequence: CASSPPGLAGVYNEQFF. The chain uses TRBV5-6 and TRBJ2-1, with 10 bases aligning to TRBD2. CDR3 length equals 17 residues. The V and J ends lost 4 bases and 4 bases, in that order; junction bases with no gene match: 11. Germline V CDR1 and CDR2: SGHDT, YYEEEE. Looking up the rest from reference TRBV5-6 and TRBJ2-1 gives the full variable domain: DAGVTQSPTHLIKTRGQQVTLRCSPKSGHDTVSWYQQALGQGPQFIFQYYEEEERQRGNFPDRFSGHQFPNYSSELNVNALLLGDSALYLCASSPPGLAGVYNEQFFGPGTRLTVL.

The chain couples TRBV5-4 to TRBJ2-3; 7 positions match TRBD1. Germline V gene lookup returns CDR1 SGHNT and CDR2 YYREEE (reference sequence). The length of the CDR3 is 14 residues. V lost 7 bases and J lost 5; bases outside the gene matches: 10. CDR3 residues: CASERQGDGDTQYF. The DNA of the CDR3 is TGTGCCAGCGAAAGACAGGGAGACGGAGATACGCAGTATTTT. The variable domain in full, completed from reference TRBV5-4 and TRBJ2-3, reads ETGVTQSPTHLIKTRGQQVTLRCSSQSGHNTVSWYQQALGQGPQFIFQYYREEENGRGNFPPRFSGLQFPNYSSELNVNALELDDSALYLCASERQGDGDTQYFGPGTRLTVL.

The CDR3 nucleotides read TGCGCCAGCAGCCAAGATAGGACTAGCGGGAGTTACGAGCAGTACTTC. Its translation: CASSQDRTSGSYEQYF. The chain combines TRBV4-3 with TRBJ2-7, with TRBD2 identical over 13 bases. Germline values: CDR1 LGHNA, CDR2 YSLEER. V was clipped by 0 bases and J by 4 bases; unmatched bases: 3. The CDR3 runs 16 residues.